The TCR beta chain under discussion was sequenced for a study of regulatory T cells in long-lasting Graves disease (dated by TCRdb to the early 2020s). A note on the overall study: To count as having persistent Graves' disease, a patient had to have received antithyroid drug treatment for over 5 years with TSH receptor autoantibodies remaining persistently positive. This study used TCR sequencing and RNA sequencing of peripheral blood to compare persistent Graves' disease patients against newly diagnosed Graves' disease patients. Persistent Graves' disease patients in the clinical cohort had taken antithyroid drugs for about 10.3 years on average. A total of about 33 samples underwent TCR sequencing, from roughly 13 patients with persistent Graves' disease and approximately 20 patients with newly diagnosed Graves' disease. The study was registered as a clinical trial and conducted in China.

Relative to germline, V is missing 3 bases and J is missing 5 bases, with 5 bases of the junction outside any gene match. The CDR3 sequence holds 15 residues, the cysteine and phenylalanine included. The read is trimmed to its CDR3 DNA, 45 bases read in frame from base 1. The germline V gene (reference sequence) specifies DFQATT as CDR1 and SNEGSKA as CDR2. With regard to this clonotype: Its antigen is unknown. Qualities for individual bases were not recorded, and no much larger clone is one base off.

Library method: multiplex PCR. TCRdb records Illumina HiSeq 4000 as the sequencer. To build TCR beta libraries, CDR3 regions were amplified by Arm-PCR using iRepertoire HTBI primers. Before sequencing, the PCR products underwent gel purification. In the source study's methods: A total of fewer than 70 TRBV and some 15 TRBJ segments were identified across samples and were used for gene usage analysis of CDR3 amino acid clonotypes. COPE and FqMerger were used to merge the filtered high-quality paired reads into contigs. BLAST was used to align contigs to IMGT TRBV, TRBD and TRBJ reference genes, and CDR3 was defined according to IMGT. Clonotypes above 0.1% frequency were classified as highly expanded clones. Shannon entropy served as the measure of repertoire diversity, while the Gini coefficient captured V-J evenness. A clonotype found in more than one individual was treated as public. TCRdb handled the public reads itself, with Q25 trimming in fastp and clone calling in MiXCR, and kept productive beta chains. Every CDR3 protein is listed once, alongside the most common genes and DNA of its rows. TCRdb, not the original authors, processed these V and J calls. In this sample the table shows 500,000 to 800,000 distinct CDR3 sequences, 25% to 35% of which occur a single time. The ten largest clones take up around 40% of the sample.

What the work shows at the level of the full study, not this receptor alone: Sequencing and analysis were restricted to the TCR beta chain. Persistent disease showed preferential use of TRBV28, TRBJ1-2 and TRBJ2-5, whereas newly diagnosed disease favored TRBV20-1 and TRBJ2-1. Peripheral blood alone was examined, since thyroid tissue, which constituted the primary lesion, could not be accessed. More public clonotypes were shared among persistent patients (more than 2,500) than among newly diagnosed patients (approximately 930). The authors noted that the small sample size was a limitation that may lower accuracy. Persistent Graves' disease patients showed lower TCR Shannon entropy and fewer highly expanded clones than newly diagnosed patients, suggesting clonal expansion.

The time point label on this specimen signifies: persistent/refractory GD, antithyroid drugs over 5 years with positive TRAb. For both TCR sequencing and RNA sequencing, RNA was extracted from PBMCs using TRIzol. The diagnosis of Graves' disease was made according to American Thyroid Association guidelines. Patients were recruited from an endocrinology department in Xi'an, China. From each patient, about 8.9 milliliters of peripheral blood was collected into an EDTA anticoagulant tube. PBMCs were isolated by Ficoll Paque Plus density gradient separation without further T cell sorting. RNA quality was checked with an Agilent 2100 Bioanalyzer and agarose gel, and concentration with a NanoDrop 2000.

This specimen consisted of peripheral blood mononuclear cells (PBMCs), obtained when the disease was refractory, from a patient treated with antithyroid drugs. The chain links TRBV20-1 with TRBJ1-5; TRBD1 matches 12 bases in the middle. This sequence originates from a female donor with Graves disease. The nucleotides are TGCAGTGCTAGGCCGGGACAGGGGGCCCATCAGCCCCAGCATTTT. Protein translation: CSARPGQGAHQPQHF.